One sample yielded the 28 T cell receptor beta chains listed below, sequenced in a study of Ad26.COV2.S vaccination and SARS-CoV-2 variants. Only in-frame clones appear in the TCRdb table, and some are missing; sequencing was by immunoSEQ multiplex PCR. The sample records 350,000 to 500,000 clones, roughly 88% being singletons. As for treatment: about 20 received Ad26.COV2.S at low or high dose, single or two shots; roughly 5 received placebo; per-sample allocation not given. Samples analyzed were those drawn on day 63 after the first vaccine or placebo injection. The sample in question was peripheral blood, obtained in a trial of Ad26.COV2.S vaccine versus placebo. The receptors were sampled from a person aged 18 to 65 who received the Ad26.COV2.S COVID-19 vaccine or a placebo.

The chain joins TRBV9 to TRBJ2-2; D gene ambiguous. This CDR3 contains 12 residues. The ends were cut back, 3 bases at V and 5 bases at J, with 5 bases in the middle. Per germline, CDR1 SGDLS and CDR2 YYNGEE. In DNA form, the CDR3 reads TGTGCCAGCAGCGGCTGGACCGGGGAGCTGTTTTTT. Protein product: CASSGWTGELFF.

CDR3 sequence reads: CASSNRGYEQYF. CDR3 bases: TGCGCCAGCAGCAACAGGGGCTACGAGCAGTACTTC. The J gene is TRBJ2-7, the V gene TRBV5-1; 7 bases fit TRBD1. Per germline, CDR1 SGHRS and CDR2 YFSETQ. V was pared by 4 bases and J by 3 bases, with 1 base of the junction left unmatched. The CDR3 has 12 amino acids.

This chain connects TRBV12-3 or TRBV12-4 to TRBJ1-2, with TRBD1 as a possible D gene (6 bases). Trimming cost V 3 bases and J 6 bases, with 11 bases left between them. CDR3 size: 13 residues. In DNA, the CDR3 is TGTGCCAGCAGTTTGTCCAGGGGTAATGGCTACACCTTC. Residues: CASSLSRGNGYTF.

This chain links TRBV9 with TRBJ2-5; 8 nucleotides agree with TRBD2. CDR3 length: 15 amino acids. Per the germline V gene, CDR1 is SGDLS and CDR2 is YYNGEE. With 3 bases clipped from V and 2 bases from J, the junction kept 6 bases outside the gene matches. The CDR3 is CASSGIAGSQETQYF. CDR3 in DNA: TGTGCCAGCAGCGGGATAGCGGGGAGTCAAGAGACCCAGTACTTC.

In DNA, the CDR3 is TGTGCCAGCAGGGCCTACGGGAAGGGGAATGAAAAACTGTTTTTT. It yields the protein CASRAYGKGNEKLFF. The chain combines TRBV7-2 with TRBJ1-4, with a possible D match to TRBD1 (5 bases). The ends were cut back, 6 bases at V and 5 bases at J, with 16 bases in the middle. This CDR3 comprises 15 residues. CDR1 is SGHTA and CDR2 is FQGNSA in the germline V gene.

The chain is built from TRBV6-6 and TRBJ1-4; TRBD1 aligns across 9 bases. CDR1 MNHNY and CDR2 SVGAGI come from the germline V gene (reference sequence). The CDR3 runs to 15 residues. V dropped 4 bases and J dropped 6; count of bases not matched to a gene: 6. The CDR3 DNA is TGTGCCAGCAGTTGGCCGGGACAGGGAGATGAAAAACTGTTTTTT. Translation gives CASSWPGQGDEKLFF.

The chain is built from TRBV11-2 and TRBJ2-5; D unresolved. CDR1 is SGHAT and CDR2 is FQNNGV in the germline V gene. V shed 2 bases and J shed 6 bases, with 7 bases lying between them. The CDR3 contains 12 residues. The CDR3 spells CASSLYWKTQYF. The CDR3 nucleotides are TGTGCCAGCAGCTTATATTGGAAGACCCAGTACTTC.

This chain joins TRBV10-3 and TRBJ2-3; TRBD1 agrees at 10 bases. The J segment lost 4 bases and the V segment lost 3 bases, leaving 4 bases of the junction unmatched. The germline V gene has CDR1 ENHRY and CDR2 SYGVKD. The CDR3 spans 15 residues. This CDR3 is CAISEVDRGADTQYF. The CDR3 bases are TGTGCCATCAGTGAAGTGGACAGGGGGGCAGATACGCAGTATTTT.

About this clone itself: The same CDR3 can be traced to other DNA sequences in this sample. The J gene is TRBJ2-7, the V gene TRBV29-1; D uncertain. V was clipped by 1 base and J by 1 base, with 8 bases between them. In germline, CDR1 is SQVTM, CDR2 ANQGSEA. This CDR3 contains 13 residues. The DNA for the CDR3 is TGCAGCGTTGAAGTGGCGGCGTCCTACGAGCAGTACTTC. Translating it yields CSVEVAASYEQYF.

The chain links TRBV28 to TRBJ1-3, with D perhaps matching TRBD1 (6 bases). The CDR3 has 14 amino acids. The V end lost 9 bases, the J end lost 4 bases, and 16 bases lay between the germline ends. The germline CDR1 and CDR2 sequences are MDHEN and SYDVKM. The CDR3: CASQDSRAGNTIYF. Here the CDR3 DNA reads TGTGCCAGTCAGGACAGCCGGGCGGGAAACACCATATATTTT.

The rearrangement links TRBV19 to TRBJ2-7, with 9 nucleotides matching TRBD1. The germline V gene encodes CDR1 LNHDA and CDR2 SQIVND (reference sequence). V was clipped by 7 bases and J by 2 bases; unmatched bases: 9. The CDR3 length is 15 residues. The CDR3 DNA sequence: TGTGCCAGTATTCCCGGACAGGGGTTTCCCTACGAGCAGTACTTC. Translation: CASIPGQGFPYEQYF.

Written as DNA, the CDR3 is TGTGCCAGCAGCTTAGTGGGTAGGGGAGCGGGGGCCGGGTACGAGCAGTACTTC. Amino acids: CASSLVGRGAGAGYEQYF. The V gene is TRBV7-2, the J gene TRBJ2-7, with TRBD2 matching over 8 bases. V trimming: 1 base; J trimming: 4 bases; junction bases outside the gene matches: 15. The length of the CDR3 is 18 residues. The germline V gene encodes CDR1 SGHTA and CDR2 FQGNSA.

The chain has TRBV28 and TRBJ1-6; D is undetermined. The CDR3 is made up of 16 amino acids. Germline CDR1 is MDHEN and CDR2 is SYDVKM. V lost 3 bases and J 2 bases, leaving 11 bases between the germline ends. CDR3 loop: CASSFSGPAYNSPLHF. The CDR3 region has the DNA TGTGCCAGCAGTTTTTCCGGGCCAGCCTATAATTCACCCCTCCACTTT.

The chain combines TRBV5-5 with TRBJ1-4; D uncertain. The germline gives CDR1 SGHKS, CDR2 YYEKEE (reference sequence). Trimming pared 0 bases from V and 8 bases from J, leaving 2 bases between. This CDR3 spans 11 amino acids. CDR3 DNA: TGTGCCAGCAGCTTGGAGGAAAAACTGTTTTTT. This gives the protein CASSLEEKLFF.

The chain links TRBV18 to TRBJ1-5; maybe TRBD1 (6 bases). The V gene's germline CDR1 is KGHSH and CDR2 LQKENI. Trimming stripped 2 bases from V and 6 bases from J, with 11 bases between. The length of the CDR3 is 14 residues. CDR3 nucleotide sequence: TGTGCCAGCTCACCATCGGGGGCCGGTCAGCCCCAGCATTTT. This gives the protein CASSPSGAGQPQHF.

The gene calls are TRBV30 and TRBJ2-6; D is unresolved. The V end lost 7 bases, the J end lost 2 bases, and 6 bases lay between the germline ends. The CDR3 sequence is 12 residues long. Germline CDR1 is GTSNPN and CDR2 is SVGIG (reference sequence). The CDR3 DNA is TGTGCCTCCACTGCTGGGGCCAACGTCCTGACTTTC. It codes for CASTAGANVLTF.

The CDR3 spells CASSWDRTETGANVLTF. CDR3 DNA: TGTGCCAGCAGCTGGGACAGGACGGAGACTGGGGCCAACGTCCTGACTTTC. V is TRBV7-2 and J is TRBJ2-6; 8 nucleotides agree with TRBD1. V trimming: 4 bases; J trimming: 2 bases; junction bases outside the gene matches: 7. CDR1 is SGHTA, CDR2 FQGNSA, per germline. The CDR3 has 17 residues.

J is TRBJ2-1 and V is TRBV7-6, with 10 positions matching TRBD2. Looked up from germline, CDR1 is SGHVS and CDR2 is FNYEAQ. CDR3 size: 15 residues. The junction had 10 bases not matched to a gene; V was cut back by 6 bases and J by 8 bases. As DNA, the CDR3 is TGTGCCAGCAGTACACGTAGCGGGGGGCGGGATGAGCAGTTCTTC. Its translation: CASSTRSGGRDEQFF.

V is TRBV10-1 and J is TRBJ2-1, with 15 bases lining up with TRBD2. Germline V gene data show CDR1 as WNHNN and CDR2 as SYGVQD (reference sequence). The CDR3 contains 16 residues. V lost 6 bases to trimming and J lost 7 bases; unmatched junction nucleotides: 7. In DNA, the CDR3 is TGCGCCAGCAGCGCCGGGACTAGCGGGGGGATAAATGAGCAGTTCTTC. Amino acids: CASSAGTSGGINEQFF.

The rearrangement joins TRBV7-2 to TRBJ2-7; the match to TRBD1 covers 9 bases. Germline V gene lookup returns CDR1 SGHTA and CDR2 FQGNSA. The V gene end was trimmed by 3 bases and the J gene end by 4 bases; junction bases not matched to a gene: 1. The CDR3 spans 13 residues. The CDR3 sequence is CASSFGQGYEQYF. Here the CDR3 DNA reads TGTGCCAGCAGCTTTGGACAGGGGTACGAGCAGTACTTC.

CDR3 DNA sequence: TGTGCCAGTAGTCCAACTAGGAGCCACGAGCAGTACTTC. Translating it yields CASSPTRSHEQYF. The chain joins TRBV19 to TRBJ2-7, with a possible D match to TRBD2 (5 bases). V dropped 5 bases and J dropped 5 bases, with 13 bases sitting between them. Germline CDR1 is LNHDA and CDR2 is SQIVND (reference sequence). This CDR3 is 13 amino acids long.

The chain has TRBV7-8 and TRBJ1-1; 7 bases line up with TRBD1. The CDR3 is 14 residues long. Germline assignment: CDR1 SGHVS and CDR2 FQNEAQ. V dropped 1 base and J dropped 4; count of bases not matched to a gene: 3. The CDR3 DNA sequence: TGTGCCAGCAGCTTAGGCCAGGGGGTCACTGAAGCTTTCTTT. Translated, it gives CASSLGQGVTEAFF.

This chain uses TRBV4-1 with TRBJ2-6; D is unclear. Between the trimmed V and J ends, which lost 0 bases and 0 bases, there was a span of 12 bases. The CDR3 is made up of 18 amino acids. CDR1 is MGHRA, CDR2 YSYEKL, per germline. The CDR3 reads CASSQDPRHYSGANVLTF. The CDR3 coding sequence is TGCGCCAGCAGCCAAGATCCCAGGCACTACTCTGGGGCCAACGTCCTGACTTTC.

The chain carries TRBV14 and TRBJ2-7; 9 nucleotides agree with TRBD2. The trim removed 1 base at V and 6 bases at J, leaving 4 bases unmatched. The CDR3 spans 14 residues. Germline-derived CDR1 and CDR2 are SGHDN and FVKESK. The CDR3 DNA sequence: TGTGCCAGCAGCCAAGGGTCACTAGCGGGCGAGCAGTACTTC. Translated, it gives CASSQGSLAGEQYF.

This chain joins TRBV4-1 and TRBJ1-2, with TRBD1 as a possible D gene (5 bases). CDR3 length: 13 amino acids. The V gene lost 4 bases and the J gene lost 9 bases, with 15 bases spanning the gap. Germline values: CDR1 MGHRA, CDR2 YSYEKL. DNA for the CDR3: TGCGCCAGCAGCCGCCCACAGGACGCAAGCTACACCTTC. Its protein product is CASSRPQDASYTF.

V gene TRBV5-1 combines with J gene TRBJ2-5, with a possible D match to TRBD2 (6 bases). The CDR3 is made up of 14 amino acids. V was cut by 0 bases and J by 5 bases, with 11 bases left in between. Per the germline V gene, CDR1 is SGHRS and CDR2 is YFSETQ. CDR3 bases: TGCGCCAGCAGCTTGGCCATGGCGGGGGAGACCCAGTACTTC. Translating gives CASSLAMAGETQYF.

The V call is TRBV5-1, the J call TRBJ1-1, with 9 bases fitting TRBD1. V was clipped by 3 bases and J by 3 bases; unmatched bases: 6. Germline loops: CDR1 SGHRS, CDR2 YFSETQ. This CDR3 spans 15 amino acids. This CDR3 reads CASSSVTGGYTEAFF. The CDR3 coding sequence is TGCGCCAGCAGCTCAGTGACAGGGGGGTACACTGAAGCTTTCTTT.

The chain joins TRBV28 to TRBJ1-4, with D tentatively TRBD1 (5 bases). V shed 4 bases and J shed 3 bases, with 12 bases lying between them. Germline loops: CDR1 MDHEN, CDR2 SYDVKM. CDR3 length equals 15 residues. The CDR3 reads CASSSHQGSNEKLFF. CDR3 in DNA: TGTGCCAGCAGTTCGCATCAGGGTTCTAATGAAAAACTGTTTTTT.